The clone carrying this T cell receptor (beta chain) was seen more than once but under ten times. Its antigen remains unidentified. The entry originates in a study of T-cell memory formation after mild COVID-19. The wider study: For the most part, TCR clusters were specific to one donor.

V shed 4 bases and J 7 bases; nucleotides not matched to a gene: 2. CDR3 length equals 13 residues. Germline V lookup: CDR1 KGHSH, CDR2 LQKENI. TCRdb called the 5' RACE reads again in MiXCR, with one record for every CDR3 protein. In the table there are 550,000 to 700,000 distinct CDR3 sequences, 17% of which are singletons. Study-level points and caveats: SARS-CoV-2 specificity was not confirmed for second-wave clones peaking on day 37. The pre-infection memory compartment contained some responding clones, suggesting cross-reactive memory joined. Clones contracting over day 15 to 85 were CD4/CD8 balanced, with later expanders leaning CD4+.

The TCR comes from an adult woman who had mild COVID-19 (a few samples of this study predate the infection). Cell type and time point are not known. This sequence joins TRBV18 and TRBJ1-5; the match to TRBD1 covers 9 bases. The sequenced sample consisted of PBMCs or a T cell subset sorted from them (not recorded which). The CDR3 region has the DNA TGTGCCAGCTCACGCGGACAGGGGCAGCCCCAGCATTTT. This encodes CASSRGQGQPQHF.